A selection of T cell receptor beta chains follows, all from one sample in a study of shared clonotypes between healthy human individuals. TCRdb keeps only in-frame clones here, not all; method: immunoSEQ multiplex PCR. This sample has more than 550,000 clones; less than 95% occur once, and the top ten carry 34%. The sample comprised memory CD8+ T cells from PBMCs. The receptors stem from a man between 18 and 35 years old in good health. Some clones in this sample may be carry-over from other donors' samples. CDR3s include the opening cysteine and the closing phenylalanine or tryptophan. A D gene is named only where the DNA matches it firmly. Expanded clones get a size class; other rows say once, few or many, or leave the size out.

j_call clone_size d_call v_call cdr3_aa cdr3_nt
TRBJ2-1 NA TRBD1 TRBV9 CASSLRQGSTNEQFF TGTGCCAGCAGCCTAAGACAGGGGTCTACCAATGAGCAGTTCTTC
TRBJ2-7 NA NA TRBV13 CASSSLAGSTRYEQYF TGTGCCAGCAGCTCCCTCGCGGGGTCTACTCGCTACGAGCAGTACTTC
TRBJ2-2 NA NA TRBV5-1 CASSRRQNTGELFF TGCGCCAGCAGCCGAAGACAAAACACCGGGGAGCTGTTTTTT
TRBJ2-5 few TRBD2 TRBV4-3 CASSRGTSGQETQYF TGCGCCAGCAGCCGCGGGACTAGCGGCCAAGAGACCCAGTACTTC
TRBJ2-7 few TRBD1 TRBV2 CASSVVGGPEYF TGTGCCAGCAGTGTCGTAGGGGGCCCGGAGTACTTC
TRBJ2-2 NA NA TRBV10-3 CAISGEDFVAGELFF TGTGCCATCAGTGGGGAAGACTTTGTAGCCGGGGAGCTGTTTTTT
TRBJ2-3 few NA TRBV9 CASSWGTADTDTQYF TGTGCCAGCAGCTGGGGTACGGCAGACACAGATACGCAGTATTTT
TRBJ2-1 NA TRBD2 TRBV4-2 CASSASPGLEKVNEQFF TGTGCCAGCAGCGCAAGTCCGGGACTAGAGAAGGTGAATGAGCAGTTCTTC
TRBJ2-2 NA NA TRBV27 CASSIANTGELFF TGTGCCAGCAGTATAGCGAACACCGGGGAGCTGTTTTTT
TRBJ2-7 once TRBD2 TRBV7-9 CASSPSGLAGGEQYF TGTGCCAGCAGCCCGTCAGGACTAGCGGGGGGCGAGCAGTACTTC
TRBJ2-7 NA TRBD2 TRBV2 CASSELTSGRGEQYF TGTGCCAGCAGTGAGCTTACTAGCGGGAGGGGCGAGCAGTACTTC
TRBJ2-1 NA NA TRBV7-9 CASSRDWEQFF TGTGCCAGCAGCCGGGACTGGGAGCAGTTCTTC
TRBJ2-1 NA NA TRBV9 CASSQAKGVMNEQFF TGTGCCAGCAGCCAAGCCAAAGGGGTTATGAATGAGCAGTTCTTC
TRBJ2-7 NA TRBD1 TRBV6-4 CASSGRIRQGPGFYEQYF TGTGCCAGCAGTGGCAGAATCCGACAGGGCCCTGGGTTCTACGAGCAGTACTTC